This T cell receptor (beta chain) was sequenced in a study of T cells in localized non-small cell lung cancer. The CDR3 is 15 amino acids. V lost 2 bases to trimming and J lost 0 bases, with 9 bases between them. Germline V gene data show CDR1 as SGHAT and CDR2 as FQDESV (reference sequence). This table comes from immunoSEQ multiplex PCR, and its TCRdb copy is limited to in-frame clones, with some not included. The table lists more than 30,000 clones, approximately 86% of them singletons. The chain carries TRBV11-1 and TRBJ2-3, with D perhaps TRBD2 (6 bases). The sequenced sample was peripheral blood mononuclear cells, obtained before any cancer treatment. The sequence derives from a woman aged 35 to 69 with stage III lung adenocarcinoma. The CDR3 DNA sequence: TGTGCCAGCAGCTTAAGCGGGCGGAGCACAGATACGCAGTATTTT. Its protein is CASSLSGRSTDTQYF.